The source of this TCR beta chain is a study of cytomegalovirus exposure and HLA in healthy donors (dated by TCRdb to 2015 to 2018). Concerning the study at large: According to an earlier analysis of around 600 of the donors, roughly 180 million T cells yielded 90 million to 130 million unique TCR beta sequences and less than 300 Gb of sequence data. The later analysis used no new phenotypic data to find candidate immune exposures, relying instead on TCR beta sequences and their occurrence across donors. All discovery cohort repertoires had been generated using a single sequencing platform. To decide whether each TCR beta V gene segment behaved as functional or pseudogenic, an earlier analysis of approximately 600 of the donors relied on high-throughput TCR beta sequencing. Roughly five DR-DQ haplotypes were handled as single units for association and clustering because linkage in the cohort was strong. The study aimed to test whether signatures of past pathogen exposure could be identified by cataloging public T cell receptors. Donor age, sex, ethnicity and CMV serostatus were compiled alongside the repertoire data. A later genetic analysis used genome-wide SNP genotypes for about three fifths of the 666 donors, treating that subset as a discovery cohort. A separate validation cohort of about 110 different subjects was used in addition to the 666-subject first cohort. The number of donors typed differed by locus, with about 629-640 for A, B, C, DRB1 and DQB1, more than 500 for DQA1, about 610 for DPA1, and about 450 for DPB1. Across approximately 400 genotyped donors of the cohort, an average of about 240,000 unique TCR beta nucleotide sequences per donor were sequenced, and approximately 19% of those sequences were non-productive. To study patterns of TCR occurrence, a later analysis re-analyzed previously published TCR beta repertoires from around 700 donors and added high-resolution HLA genotyping. An early release covering around 630 HLA-typed donors comprised approximately 300 gigabases of sequencing data and tens of millions of unique TCR sequences. The study combined high-throughput TCR immunosequencing, statistical association of individual TCRs with disease status, and machine learning to predict cytomegalovirus infection status. HLA typing covered class I and class II loci at four-digit resolution. The study profiled the T cell repertoires of hundreds of subjects by immunosequencing and related them to cytomegalovirus serostatus. The genetic ancestry cluster associated with self-reported Caucasian donors included 81% of the roughly 400 genotyped donors.

CDR3 length: 13 amino acids, cysteine to phenylalanine. This entry keeps only the CDR3 DNA: 39 bases, framed from base 1. V and J are truncated by 5 bases and 6 bases respectively, leaving an intervening sequence of 13 bases. CDR1 LNHDA and CDR2 SQIVND are derived from the germline V gene (reference sequence). Of note for this clone: Its antigen specificity is not known. The input lacks base qualities; no much larger clone sits a single base away.

Preparation of the library involved the immunoSEQ multiplex PCR assay. For the multiplex PCR, a mixture combining 60 forward primers for TCR Vbeta segments and 13 reverse primers for TCR Jbeta segments was used. A multiplex PCR assay on genomic DNA amplified the CDR3 region of rearranged TCR beta genes. Amplified TCR beta libraries were sequenced as 87-base-pair reads on the Illumina HiSeq System. Per the original workflow: In a later analysis, roughly 80 million unique TCR beta chains were counted across the roughly 670 repertoires, and roughly 11 million of these chains were shared by at least two donors. A nearest-neighbor algorithm error-corrected the raw reads and collapsed the reads into unique sequences, merging closely related sequences to remove PCR and sequencing errors. Alignment of CDR3 sequences to IMGT reference sequences was used to assign V, D and J gene segments. For a sequence to be retained, at least a six-nucleotide match to both a V gene segment and a J gene segment was required. Rearrangements were called productive when the CDR3 lacked stop codons and stayed in frame with V and J; all others were non-productive. Following IMGT convention, CDR3 was defined as the stretch from the second conserved V-encoded cysteine up to the conserved J-encoded phenylalanine. The earlier analysis of about 500 of the donors excluded sequences that lacked an unambiguous match to a single V gene segment. In an earlier analysis of approximately 610 of the donors, V segments were called functional above 56.7% productive rearrangements and were called segregating when the between-donor standard deviation exceeded 5%. A statistical classification framework was developed to diagnose cytomegalovirus status using the catalog of TCR beta chain sequences. A later analysis assigned V and J genes by comparing TCR nucleotide sequences with IMGT/GENE-DB human TR gene sequences. The TCRdist pipeline was used in a later analysis to assign CDR3 sequences and most-parsimonious VDJ recombination scenarios. In a later analysis, every TCR beta chain was defined by the combination of its CDR3 amino acid sequence and its V-gene family, and reads without a unique V-gene family were dropped. As a way to deal with suspected cross-contamination and a sequencing artifact, a later analysis dropped over 550 nucleotide sequences that were highly shared and had low generation probability. In a later analysis, a clonal expansion index was calculated for each public chain from normalized within-repertoire ranks of inferred template counts. In a later analysis, generation probabilities were computed using a VDJ recombination model fitted to out-of-frame rearrangements, and the results were checked against IGoR. A later analysis scored TCR-TCR, TCR-HLA and TCR-CMV co-occurrence with hypergeometric tests, applying a repertoire-size bias correction to TCR pairs. In a later analysis, false discovery rates were estimated by permuting HLA or CMV assignments 20 times. In a later analysis, co-occurring TCRs were grouped using DBSCAN, and TCRdist sequence similarity was added for clustering within HLA-allele-positive subsets. For co-occurrence clustering, repertoires with fewer than 30,000 or more than 120,000 public chains were excluded, along with roughly 5 repertoires with anomalous nucleotide sharing. Here the immuneACCESS table is served through TCRdb, limited to in-frame sequences with V and J called. Missing clones are a known gap in these copies; in checked studies unresolved V genes cover under half, and the rest lacks a known reason. V and J calls plus clone size are reproduced from that table; the DNA served to infer D and trimming. For this sample the table gives 250,000 to 350,000 clones, of which around 86% were detected only once. Of the sample, roughly 4% is held by the ten largest clones.

Results and caveats for the whole study, not just this receptor: It was suggested by the authors that the approach could potentially be generalized to other disease states and immunological phenotypes. In both the original and validation cohorts, the classifier was reported to diagnose cytomegalovirus status with high specificity and sensitivity. Correlated functional status among segregating V segments might reflect linkage disequilibrium, but an unknown experimental factor could not be ruled out. In a later analysis, HLA-associated TCR beta chains showed more clonal expansion and lower generation probabilities than non-associated chains that were equally common. In a later analysis, most CMV-associated TCR beta chains were found to appear HLA-restricted, with HLA associations seemingly driven largely by CMV exposure. The only immune exposure information available for the cohort was CMV serostatus. Most TCR sequences were seen in very few donors, while some public TCRs were found in many individuals. Roughly uniform sequencing depth across donors was assumed in presence/absence analyses, although this assumption may not hold. In a later analysis, around 17,000 TCR beta sequences were associated with specific HLA alleles at a false discovery rate of 0.05. Some IMGT-functional V segments, including TRBV6-2 and TRBV6-3, could not be told apart with the 87-base-pair reads, so those segments were excluded. In a later analysis, the rate of TCR association differed among HLA loci, with DRB1 alleles having the most associated TCRs and HLA-C alleles having the fewest. An earlier analysis of roughly 570 of the donors showed that most TCR beta V segments appeared in productive rearrangements either about 90% or about 30% of the time, which broadly matched IMGT annotations. A few of the identified cytomegalovirus-associated TCR beta chains were confirmed in vitro to be specific for cytomegalovirus antigens. A further reported finding was that TCR beta sequences accurately predicted the HLA-A and HLA-B alleles for most subjects in the first cohort. A cluster of highly shared sequence variants was judged likely to be a technical artifact of the sequencing pipeline. This cohort had only TCR beta chains sequenced, and the lack of alpha or paired-chain data limited which features could be detected. HLA typing was unavailable for some donors at each locus, so association tests used only the typed subset. A later genetic analysis associated a missense DCLRE1C variant with V-gene and J-gene trimming of TCR beta chains, and an independent cohort replicated the association. In a later genetic analysis, fewer N-insertions in productive TCRs were reported among donors in an Asian-associated ancestry cluster than the roughly 670-donor mean. Several of the top co-occurrence clusters appeared to be linked to parvovirus B19, influenza, CMV and Epstein-Barr virus, according to a later analysis. When HLA alleles, especially DR and DQ, strongly co-occurred, TCR associations were difficult to assign to individual alleles. The study listed 164 TCR beta chains as associated with cytomegalovirus. Some 16 rarely observed V segments, including chromosome 9 orphons, were excluded from the earlier analysis of several hundred of the donors because counts were too low.

The cohort was made up of about 670 healthy bone marrow donors. All cohort members were sampled while nominally healthy, although unrecorded immune exposures were likely present. The donor tested CMV seropositive and was one of the 289 seropositive cohort members. A peripheral blood sample was provided by each donor, and peripheral blood mononuclear cells were used for TCR beta sequencing. The Qiagen DNeasy Blood Extraction Kit was used to extract genomic DNA from the blood cell samples. The sequence was collected from a man aged 35-49 years in good health and CMV-seropositive. The sequencing sample was made of PBMCs. The sequence joins TRBV19 to TRBJ1-1; TRBD1 might be the D gene, on 6 matching bases. The CDR3 reads CASSPTGLPEAFF. The nucleotide sequence reads TGTGCCAGTAGTCCTACAGGGCTGCCTGAAGCTTTCTTT.